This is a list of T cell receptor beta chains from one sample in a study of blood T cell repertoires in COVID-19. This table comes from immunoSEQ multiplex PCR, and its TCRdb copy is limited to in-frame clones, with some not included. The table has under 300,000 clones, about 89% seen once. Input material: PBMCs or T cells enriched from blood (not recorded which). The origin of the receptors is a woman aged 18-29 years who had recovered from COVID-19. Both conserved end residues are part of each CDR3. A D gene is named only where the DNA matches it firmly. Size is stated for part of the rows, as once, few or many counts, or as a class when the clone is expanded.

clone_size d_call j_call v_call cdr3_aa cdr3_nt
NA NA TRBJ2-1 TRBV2 CASNRDNEQFF TGTGCCAGCAACCGGGACAATGAGCAGTTCTTC
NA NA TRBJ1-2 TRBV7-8 CASSLQANYGYTF TGTGCCAGCAGCTTACAGGCTAACTATGGCTACACCTTC
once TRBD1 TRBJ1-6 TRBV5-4 CASSNKGAVTSPLHF TGTGCCAGCAGCAACAAGGGGGCTGTCACTTCACCCCTCCACTTT
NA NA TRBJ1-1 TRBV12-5 CASGSWTANTEAFF TGTGCTAGTGGTTCCTGGACAGCCAACACTGAAGCTTTCTTT
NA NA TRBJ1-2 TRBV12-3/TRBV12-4 CASSLGGFGYTF TGTGCCAGCAGTTTGGGGGGTTTTGGCTACACCTTC
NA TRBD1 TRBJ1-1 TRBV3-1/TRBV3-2 CASSQDKRLGQVAQAFF TGTGCCAGCAGCCAAGATAAGCGTTTAGGACAGGTTGCACAAGCTTTCTTT
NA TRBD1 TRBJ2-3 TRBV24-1 CATSDPGQGTDTQYF TGTGCCACCAGTGATCCGGGACAGGGAACAGATACGCAGTATTTT
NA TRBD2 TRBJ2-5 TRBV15 CATSRVPLSSGGTQYF TGTGCCACCAGCAGAGTCCCACTTAGTAGCGGGGGGACCCAGTACTTC
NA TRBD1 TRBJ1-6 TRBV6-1 CASSEREGGGSSYNSPLHF TGTGCCAGCAGTGAGAGAGAAGGGGGCGGCTCCTCCTATAATTCACCCCTCCACTTT
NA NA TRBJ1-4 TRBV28 CASSFRAVNEKLFF TGTGCCAGCAGTTTCAGGGCAGTTAATGAAAAACTGTTTTTT
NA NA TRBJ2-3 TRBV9 CASSVATAGDTQYF TGTGCCAGCAGCGTAGCTACGGCGGGGGATACGCAGTATTTT
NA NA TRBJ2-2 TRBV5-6 CASSLIQGELFF TGTGCCAGCAGCTTGATCCAAGGGGAGCTGTTTTTT
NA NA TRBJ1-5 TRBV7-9 CASSLAGQPQHF TGTGCCAGCAGCTTAGCCGGTCAGCCCCAGCATTTT
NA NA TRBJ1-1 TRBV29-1 CSVDKRYSLNTEAFF TGCAGCGTTGACAAACGTTACAGCTTGAACACTGAAGCTTTCTTT
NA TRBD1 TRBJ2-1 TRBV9 CASSVSGTAYNEQFF TGTGCCAGCAGCGTCTCCGGGACAGCCTATAATGAGCAGTTCTTC
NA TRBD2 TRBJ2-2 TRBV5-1 CASSLDSGRVDTGELFF TGCGCCAGCAGCTTAGATAGCGGGAGGGTCGACACCGGGGAGCTGTTTTTT
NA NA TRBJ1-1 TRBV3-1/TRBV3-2 CASSPRQPTEAFF TGTGCCAGCAGCCCTAGACAGCCGACTGAAGCTTTCTTT
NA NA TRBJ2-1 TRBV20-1 CSASGYNEQFF TGCAGTGCGAGCGGATACAATGAGCAGTTCTTC
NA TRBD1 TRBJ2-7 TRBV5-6 CASSLADRSISYEQYF TGTGCCAGCAGCCTGGCGGACAGGTCCATTTCCTACGAGCAGTACTTC
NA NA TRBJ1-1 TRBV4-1 CASSPSNTEAFF TGCGCCAGCAGCCCTTCCAACACTGAAGCTTTCTTT
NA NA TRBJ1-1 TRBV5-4 CASRLNGIVLGETEAFF TGTGCCAGCAGGTTGAACGGGATCGTACTGGGTGAGACTGAAGCTTTCTTT
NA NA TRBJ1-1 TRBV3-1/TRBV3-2 CASNNREPFSEAFF TGTGCCAGCAACAACCGGGAGCCTTTCAGTGAAGCTTTCTTT